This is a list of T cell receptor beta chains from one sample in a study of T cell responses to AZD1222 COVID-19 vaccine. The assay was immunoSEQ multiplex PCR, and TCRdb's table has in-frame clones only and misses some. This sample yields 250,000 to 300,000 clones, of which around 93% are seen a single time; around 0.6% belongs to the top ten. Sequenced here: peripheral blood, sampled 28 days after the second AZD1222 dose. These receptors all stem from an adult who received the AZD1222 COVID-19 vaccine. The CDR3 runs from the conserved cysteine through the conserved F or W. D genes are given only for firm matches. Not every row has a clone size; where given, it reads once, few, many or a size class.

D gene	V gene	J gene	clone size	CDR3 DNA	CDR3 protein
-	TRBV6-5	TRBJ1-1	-	TGTGCCAGCAGTTCGACAGGAGGGGAAGCTTTCTTT	CASSSTGGEAFF
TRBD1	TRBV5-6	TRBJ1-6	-	TGTGCCAGCAGCACCTGGACAGGGGAAAATTCACCCCTCCACTTT	CASSTWTGENSPLHF
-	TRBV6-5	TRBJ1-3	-	TGTGCCAGCAGTTTTCAGGGGAGGGGAAACACCATATATTTT	CASSFQGRGNTIYF
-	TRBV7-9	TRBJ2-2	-	TGTGCCAGCAGCTTATCGGGAGTAAACACCGGGGAGCTGTTTTTT	CASSLSGVNTGELFF
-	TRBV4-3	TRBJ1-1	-	TGCGCCAGCAGCCAAGATAAAGGAACAACGAACACTGAAGCTTTCTTT	CASSQDKGTTNTEAFF
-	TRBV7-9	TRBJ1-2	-	TGTGCCAGCAGCTCGAACAACAGGGTTGGAGGCTACACCTTC	CASSSNNRVGGYTF
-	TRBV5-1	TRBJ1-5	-	TGCGCCAGCAGCTTGCTCGGAGGACATCAGCCCCAGCATTTT	CASSLLGGHQPQHF
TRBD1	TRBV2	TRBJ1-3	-	TGTGCCAGCGGGACAGGGGGCTTCACTGGAAACACCATATATTTT	CASGTGGFTGNTIYF
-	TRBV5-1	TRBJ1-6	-	TGCGCCAGCAGCCCAGGGACTGGGGGCAATTCACCCCTCCACTTT	CASSPGTGGNSPLHF
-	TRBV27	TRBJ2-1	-	TGTGCCAGCAGCTTTTTAACGCCCCGGGACTACAATGAGCAGTTCTTC	CASSFLTPRDYNEQFF
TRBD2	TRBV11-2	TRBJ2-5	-	TGTGCCAGCAGCTTAGATCCTAGCGGGAGGGAGACCCAGTACTTC	CASSLDPSGRETQYF
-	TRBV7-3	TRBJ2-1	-	TGTGCCAGCAGCTCCACCGGGAGAGGTGAGCAGTTCTTC	CASSSTGRGEQFF
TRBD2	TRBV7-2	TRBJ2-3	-	TGTGCCAGCAGCTTAGCGGGACTAGCCAGCACAGATACGCAGTATTTT	CASSLAGLASTDTQYF
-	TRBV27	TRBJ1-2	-	TGTGCCAGCAGTTTCGCAGGGACTAACTATGGCTACACCTTC	CASSFAGTNYGYTF
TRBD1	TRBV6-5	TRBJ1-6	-	TGTGCCAGCAGTTACGGGACAGGTACTAATTCACCCCTCCACTTT	CASSYGTGTNSPLHF
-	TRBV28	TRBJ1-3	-	TGTGCCAGCAGCCCCGGGACACACTCTGGAAACACCATATATTTT	CASSPGTHSGNTIYF
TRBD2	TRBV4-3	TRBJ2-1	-	TGCGCCAGCAGCCAAGATCTGACTAGCGGGCCGGGAGTCGAGCAGTTCTTC	CASSQDLTSGPGVEQFF
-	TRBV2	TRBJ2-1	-	TGTGCCAGCAGTGATCGGGCGGGCGCCGTGTACAATGAGCAGTTCTTC	CASSDRAGAVYNEQFF
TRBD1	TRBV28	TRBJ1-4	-	TGTGCCAGCAGTTCCTGGACAGGGTTGGTTGAAAAACTGTTTTTT	CASSSWTGLVEKLFF
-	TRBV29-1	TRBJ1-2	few	TGCAGCTGTTCGGGGCCACGGAGCTATGGCTACACCTTC	CSCSGPRSYGYTF
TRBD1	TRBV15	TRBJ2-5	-	TGTGCCACGCGCCTCCCAACTCGACAGGGCCCAAACGAGACCCAGTACTTC	CATRLPTRQGPNETQYF
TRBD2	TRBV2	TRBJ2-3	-	TGTGCCAGCAGGGAGGGGCTAGCGGCGCAGTATTTT	CASREGLAAQYF
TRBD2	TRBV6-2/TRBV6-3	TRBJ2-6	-	TGTGCCAGCAGCCTCGGGGGGGGCCTCCACTCTGGGGCCAACGTCCTGACTTTC	CASSLGGGLHSGANVLTF
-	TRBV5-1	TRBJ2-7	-	TGCGCCACCTCTTACAATACGGCTGGCGAGCAGTACTTC	CATSYNTAGEQYF
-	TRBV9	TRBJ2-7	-	TGTGCCAGCAGCGTAGAGGCAGGGCCTACCTACGAGCAGTACTTC	CASSVEAGPTYEQYF
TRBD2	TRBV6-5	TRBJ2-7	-	TGTGCCAGCAGTCCCGGGGGGGGGCCGTACGAGCAGTACTTC	CASSPGGGPYEQYF
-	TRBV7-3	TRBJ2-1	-	TGTGCCAGCAGCCCAAGGGGGACTTACAATGAGCAGTTCTTC	CASSPRGTYNEQFF
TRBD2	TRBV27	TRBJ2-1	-	TGTGCCAGCAGTGTTAGCGGGGTAGGTCGAACCAATGAGCAGTTCTTC	CASSVSGVGRTNEQFF
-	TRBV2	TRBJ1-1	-	TGTGCCAGCAGGGCGGAGGGTAACACTGAAGCTTTCTTT	CASRAEGNTEAFF
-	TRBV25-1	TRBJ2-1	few	TGTGCCAGCAGAAAGGACTCCTACAATGAGCAGTTCTTC	CASRKDSYNEQFF
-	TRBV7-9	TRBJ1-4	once	TGTGCCAGCAGCCGTGGGGCAGCCGGCCCAACTAATGAAAAACTGTTTTTT	CASSRGAAGPTNEKLFF
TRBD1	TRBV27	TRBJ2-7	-	TGTGCCAGCAGAAAAACAGGGGGGTCCGAGCAGTACTTC	CASRKTGGSEQYF
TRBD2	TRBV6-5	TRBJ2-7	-	TGTGCCAGTGCCGCTAGCGGGAGGGACGAGCAGTACTTC	CASAASGRDEQYF
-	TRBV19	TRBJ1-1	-	TGTGCCAGTAGACCAGCTACGAACACTGAAGCTTTCTTT	CASRPATNTEAFF
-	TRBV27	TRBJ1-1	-	TGTGCCAGCAGTTTTGGAGGGGATGCCGCTGAAGCTTTCTTT	CASSFGGDAAEAFF
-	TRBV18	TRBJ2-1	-	TGTGCCAGCTCTCCGGCTAACTACAATGAGCAGTTCTTC	CASSPANYNEQFF
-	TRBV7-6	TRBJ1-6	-	TGTGCCAGCAGCATAGACAGACCAGACAATAATTCACCCCTCCACTTT	CASSIDRPDNNSPLHF
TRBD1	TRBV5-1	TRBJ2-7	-	TGCGCCAGCAGCCCCGGACAGGGGGGAGACGAGCAGTACTTC	CASSPGQGGDEQYF
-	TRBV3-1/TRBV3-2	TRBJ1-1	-	TGTGCCAGCAGCCCGGAAGGTTGGAACACTGAAGCTTTCTTT	CASSPEGWNTEAFF
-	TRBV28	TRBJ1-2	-	TGTGCCAGCACCCAGACAGTGAACTATGGCTACACCTTC	CASTQTVNYGYTF
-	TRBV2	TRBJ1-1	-	TGTGCCAGCAGCCAAGATTTTAACACTGAAGCTTTCTTT	CASSQDFNTEAFF
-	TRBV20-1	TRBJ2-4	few	TGCAGTGCTAGTCAAGGTATCGTGGGCAAAAACATTCAGTACTTC	CSASQGIVGKNIQYF
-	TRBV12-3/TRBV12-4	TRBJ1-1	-	TGTGCCAGCAGTTTGGCGGAAACTGAAGCTTTCTTT	CASSLAETEAFF
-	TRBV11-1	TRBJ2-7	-	TGTGCCAGCAGCTTGAGACCTTCTACCGAGCAGTACTTC	CASSLRPSTEQYF
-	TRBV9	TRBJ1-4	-	TGTGCCAGCAGCGTAGATCCGGATGAAAAACTGTTTTTT	CASSVDPDEKLFF
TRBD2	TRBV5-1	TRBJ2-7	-	TGCGCCAGCAGCTTGGCTAGCGGGGGCGTCAACGAGCAGTACTTC	CASSLASGGVNEQYF
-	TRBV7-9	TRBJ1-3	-	TGTGCCAGCAGCCGTTTCCCTTCTTTGGACACCATATATTTT	CASSRFPSLDTIYF
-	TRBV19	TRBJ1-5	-	TGTGCCAGTAGTCCCCGAGGAAATCAGCCCCAGCATTTT	CASSPRGNQPQHF
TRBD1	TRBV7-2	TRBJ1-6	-	TGTGCCAGCAGCTTAGCAGGACAGGGGGGAAATTCACCCCTCCACTTT	CASSLAGQGGNSPLHF
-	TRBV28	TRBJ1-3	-	TGTGCCAGCAGTCCAGACAGGTCTGGAAACACCATATATTTT	CASSPDRSGNTIYF
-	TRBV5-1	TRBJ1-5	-	TGCGCCAGCAGGATGGGACCCGATCAGCCCCAGCATTTT	CASRMGPDQPQHF
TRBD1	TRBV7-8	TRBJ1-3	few	TGTGCCAGCAGCTCGCGACAGGGGGTGACGTCTGGAAACACCATATATTTT	CASSSRQGVTSGNTIYF
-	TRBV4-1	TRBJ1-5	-	TGCGCCAGCAGCCAAGTACGGATTAGCAATCAGCCCCAGCATTTT	CASSQVRISNQPQHF
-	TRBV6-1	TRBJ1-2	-	TGTGCCAGCAGTGACACCGGGACGGACTATGGCTACACCTTC	CASSDTGTDYGYTF
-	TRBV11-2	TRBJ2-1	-	TGTGCCAGCAGCTTATGGCGGGCTAGCGTTAGCTCCTACAATGAGCAGTTCTTC	CASSLWRASVSSYNEQFF
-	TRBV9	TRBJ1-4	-	TGTGCCAGCAGCGTAGGGCACGGTGGATTTGAAAAACTGTTTTTT	CASSVGHGGFEKLFF
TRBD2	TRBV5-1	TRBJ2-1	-	TGCGCCAGCAGCCCGGGACTAGCGGGGACCAATGAGCAGTTCTTC	CASSPGLAGTNEQFF